This TCR beta chain comes out of a study of T cell responses to AZD1222 COVID-19 vaccine. Assay: immunoSEQ multiplex PCR; the TCRdb copy retains only in-frame clones and omits some. The sample shows about 110,000 clones, more than 70% of them seen only once. This CDR3 region has 14 residues. Germline V lookup: CDR1 KGHSH, CDR2 LQKENI. The junction had 8 bases not matched to a gene; V was cut back by 7 bases and J by 4 bases. The chain has TRBV18 and TRBJ1-2, with 8 bases fitting TRBD1. The receptor's source is an adult in good health. The sequencing used peripheral blood, collected on day 0 of MenACWY control vaccination. The CDR3: CASFEDRAGYGYTF. The CDR3 DNA reads as TGTGCCAGCTTTGAGGACAGGGCAGGCTATGGCTACACCTTC.